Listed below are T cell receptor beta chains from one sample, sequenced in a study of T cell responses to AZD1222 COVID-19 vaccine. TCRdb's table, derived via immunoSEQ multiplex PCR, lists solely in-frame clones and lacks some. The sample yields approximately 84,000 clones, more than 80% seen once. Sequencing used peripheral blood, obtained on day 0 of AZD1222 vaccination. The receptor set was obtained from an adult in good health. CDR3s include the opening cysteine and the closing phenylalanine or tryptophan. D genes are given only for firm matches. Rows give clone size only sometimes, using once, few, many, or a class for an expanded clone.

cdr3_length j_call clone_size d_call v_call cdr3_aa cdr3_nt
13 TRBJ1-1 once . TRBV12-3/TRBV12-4 CASSFLGRTEAFF TGTGCCAGCAGTTTTCTAGGGAGGACTGAAGCTTTCTTT
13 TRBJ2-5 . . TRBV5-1 CASSLAFQETQYF TGCGCCAGCAGCTTGGCCTTCCAAGAGACCCAGTACTTC
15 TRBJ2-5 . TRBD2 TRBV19 CASSILTSGLETQYF TGTGCCAGTAGTATTTTAACTAGCGGGCTGGAGACCCAGTACTTC
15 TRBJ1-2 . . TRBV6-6 CASSPGDGALYGYTF TGTGCCAGCAGCCCCGGGGACGGAGCCCTCTATGGCTACACCTTC
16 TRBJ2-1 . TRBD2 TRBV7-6 CASSTLGGSSYNEQFF TGTGCCAGCAGCACCCTTGGCGGGAGCTCCTACAATGAGCAGTTCTTC
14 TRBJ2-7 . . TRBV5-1 CASSLAGTRYEQYF TGCGCCAGCAGCTTGGCCGGGACACGTTACGAGCAGTACTTC
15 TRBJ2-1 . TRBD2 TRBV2 CASSELAGDHNEQFF TGTGCCAGCAGTGAACTAGCGGGAGATCACAATGAGCAGTTCTTC
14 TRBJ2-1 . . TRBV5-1 CASSAGLSYNEQFF TGCGCCAGCTCGGCAGGACTCTCCTACAATGAGCAGTTCTTC
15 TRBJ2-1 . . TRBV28 CASSVAGTASNEQFF TGTGCCAGCAGTGTTGCCGGGACGGCTTCCAATGAGCAGTTCTTC
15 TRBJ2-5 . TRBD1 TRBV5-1 CASSSRTGGGETQYF TGCGCCAGCAGCTCGCGGACAGGAGGAGGAGAGACCCAGTACTTC
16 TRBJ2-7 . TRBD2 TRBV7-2 CASSLDPSGFGPEQYF TGTGCCAGCAGCTTAGATCCTAGCGGATTCGGCCCGGAGCAGTACTTC
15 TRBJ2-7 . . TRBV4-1 CASSQDAGPAYEQYF TGCGCCAGCAGCCAAGATGCGGGACCGGCCTACGAGCAGTACTTC
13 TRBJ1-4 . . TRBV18 CASSPQGGEKLFF TGTGCCAGCTCACCACAGGGAGGTGAAAAACTGTTTTTT
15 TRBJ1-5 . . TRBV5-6 CASSYYREYNQPQHF TGTGCCAGCAGCTATTACAGGGAATACAATCAGCCCCAGCATTTT
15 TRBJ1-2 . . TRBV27 CASSSKGGTNYGYTF TGTGCCAGCAGTTCGAAAGGGGGGACCAACTATGGCTACACCTTC
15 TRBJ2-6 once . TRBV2 CASIGRGSGANVLTF TGTGCCAGCATAGGCAGGGGCTCTGGGGCCAACGTCCTGACTTTC